What follows are 18 T cell receptor beta chains derived from one specimen sequenced in a study of naive and memory T cell subsets. Both TRBC1 and TRBC2 were covered by a beta constant-region primer of two equimolar oligonucleotides. Via MiXCR, TCRdb re-called the UMI-ligation and nested PCR reads, giving one row per CDR3 protein. The sample holds around 160,000 distinct CDR3 sequences, over 15% seen once. Sequenced material: naive CD4+ T cells from blood. Receptors were obtained from a human donor in good health.

This rearrangement joins TRBV20-1 to TRBJ1-3, with D maybe TRBD1 (6 bases). Trimming left V 6 bases short and J 0 bases short, with 12 bases between. CDR3 length: 14 amino acids. Germline CDR1 is DFQATT and CDR2 is SNEGSKA (reference sequence). The CDR3: CSAHNRVSGNTIYF. The CDR3 DNA is TGCAGTGCGCATAACAGGGTCTCTGGAAACACCATATATTTT.

This clonotype turned up a few times. The V gene is TRBV9, the J gene TRBJ1-1; no clear D gene. CDR1 is SGDLS, CDR2 YYNGEE, per germline. CDR3 length: 16 residues. V dropped 2 bases and J dropped 1 base, with 15 bases sitting between them. The CDR3 DNA is TGTGCCAGCAGCGTGGGCAGTTTCCTTTCGAACACTGAAGCTTTCTTT. This encodes CASSVGSFLSNTEAFF.

This clonotype was observed a few times. The V and J genes are TRBV12-3 or TRBV12-4 and TRBJ1-2; 10 nucleotides align to TRBD1. The CDR3 consists of 13 residues. V lost 6 bases and J lost 8; bases outside the gene matches: 6. The CDR3 DNA reads as TGTGCCAGCAGACTGGACAGGGGGAACGGCTACACCTTC. Translation gives CASRLDRGNGYTF.

V usage is TRBV10-3 and J usage is TRBJ2-5, with a tentative D call TRBD2 (6 bases). V was trimmed by 6 bases and J by 4 bases, leaving 12 bases between them. The CDR3 length is 13 residues. Germline V gene data show CDR1 as ENHRY and CDR2 as SYGVKD. The CDR3 is CAIRPSAPETQYF. The CDR3 DNA reads as TGTGCCATCAGACCTAGCGCCCCAGAGACCCAGTACTTC.

The chain uses TRBV28 and TRBJ2-2; weak D call: TRBD1 (6 bases). The CDR3 spans 14 residues. The V gene's germline CDR1 is MDHEN and CDR2 SYDVKM. V was trimmed by 9 bases and J by 0 bases, leaving 11 bases between them. The DNA for the CDR3 is TGTGCCAGTCTGACAGGAACGAACACCGGGGAGCTGTTTTTT. Protein product: CASLTGTNTGELFF.

Written as DNA, the CDR3 is TGTGCCAGCAGCCCCGGACTAGCGCCCCCCGATACGCAGTATTTT. Translating gives CASSPGLAPPDTQYF. The chain links TRBV9 to TRBJ2-3, with 9 bases that match TRBD2. This CDR3 is built from 15 residues. Germline assignment: CDR1 SGDLS and CDR2 YYNGEE. The trim removed 4 bases at V and 6 bases at J, leaving 9 bases unmatched. The complete variable domain, with remaining parts taken from reference TRBV9 and TRBJ2-3, reads DSGVTQTPKHLITATGQRVTLRCSPRSGDLSVYWYQQSLDQGLQFLIQYYNGEERAKGNILERFSAQQFPDLHSELNLSSLELGDSALYFCASSPGLAPPDTQYFGPGTRLTVL.

This clonotype was found a few times. The V call is TRBV6-2 or TRBV6-3, the J call TRBJ2-5, with unresolved D. CDR3 length equals 13 residues. V was clipped by 6 bases and J by 4 bases, with 12 bases between them. Germline CDR1 MNHEY, CDR2 SVGEGT. CDR3 coding DNA: TGTGCCAGCAGCCCCGGTGGCGCAGAGACCCAGTACTTC. It codes for CASSPGGAETQYF.

The table lists this clonotype with a few counts. J is TRBJ2-1 and V is TRBV10-3; 9 positions agree with TRBD2. The CDR3 has 15 residues. J lost 7 bases, V lost 4 bases, and 8 bases had no gene match. In germline, CDR1 is ENHRY, CDR2 SYGVKD. Here the CDR3 DNA reads TGTGCCATCAGTGGTCTAGCGGGACCTCGGAATGAGCAGTTCTTC. It yields the protein CAISGLAGPRNEQFF.

This clonotype was seen a few times. J is TRBJ1-1 and V is TRBV7-9, with D uncertain. The germline V gene has CDR1 SEHNR and CDR2 FQNEAQ (reference sequence). Trimming removed 4 bases at V and 2 bases at J, with 29 bases between. This CDR3 region has 20 residues. The CDR3 here is CASSSGPGWQVLEGNTEAFF. The DNA for the CDR3 is TGTGCCAGCAGCTCCGGCCCGGGCTGGCAGGTTCTAGAGGGAAACACTGAAGCTTTCTTT.

The sample holds a few counts of this clonotype. The chain links TRBV5-4 to TRBJ2-1; 10 bases align to TRBD2. The CDR3 is made up of 14 amino acids. After removal of 7 bases from V and 4 bases from J, the junction contained 5 bases not matched to a gene. Germline CDR1 and CDR2: SGHNT and YYREEE (reference sequence). The CDR3 DNA sequence: TGTGCCAGCGGAACACTAGCGGGGTACAATGAGCAGTTCTTC. Translating it yields CASGTLAGYNEQFF.

V and J are TRBV19 and TRBJ2-2; 9 nucleotides agree with TRBD2. CDR1 is LNHDA, CDR2 SQIVND, per germline (reference sequence). The V gene end was trimmed by 2 bases and the J gene end by 0 bases; junction bases not matched to a gene: 7. This CDR3 has 18 residues. Here the CDR3 reads CASSIWPSGDPNTGELFF. The DNA of the CDR3 is TGTGCCAGTAGTATATGGCCTAGCGGGGACCCGAACACCGGGGAGCTGTTTTTT.

The rearrangement uses TRBV5-1 and TRBJ2-1, with D possibly being TRBD2 (6 bases). Trimming took off 4 bases at V and 4 bases at J, with 12 bases between the two ends. The CDR3 sequence is 14 residues long. The germline gives CDR1 SGHRS, CDR2 YFSETQ. This CDR3 is CASSPRDWYNEQFF. The CDR3 region has the DNA TGCGCCAGCAGCCCCCGGGACTGGTACAATGAGCAGTTCTTC.

The chain recombines TRBV7-2 with TRBJ1-5; D is uncertain. This CDR3 is 16 amino acids long. Trimming cost V 1 base and J 2 bases, with 12 bases left between them. CDR1 is SGHTA, CDR2 FQGNSA, per germline. Written as DNA, the CDR3 is TGTGCCAGCAGCTTAGTAGACGGCATAGGCAATCAGCCCCAGCATTTT. Translating gives CASSLVDGIGNQPQHF. Looking up the rest from reference TRBV7-2 and TRBJ1-5 gives the full variable domain: GAGVSQSPSNKVTEKGKDVELRCDPISGHTALYWYRQSLGQGLEFLIYFQGNSAPDKSGLPSDRFSAERTGGSVSTLTIQRTQQEDSAVYLCASSLVDGIGNQPQHFGDGTRLSIL.

This clonotype was counted a few times. V gene TRBV7-2 combines with J gene TRBJ2-3; 10 bases agree with TRBD2. CDR3 length equals 14 residues. V lost 3 bases, J lost 5 bases, and 2 bases stayed unmatched. CDR1 and CDR2 from the germline V gene are SGHTA and FQGNSA. The CDR3 sequence: CASSFLAGEDTQYF. The CDR3 coding sequence is TGTGCCAGCAGCTTCCTAGCGGGAGAAGATACGCAGTATTTT.

This clonotype was counted between two and nine times. J is TRBJ1-6 and V is TRBV6-5; possibly TRBD1 for D (5 bases). The CDR3 contains 15 residues. V lost 4 bases, J lost 10 bases, and 17 bases lay in between. Germline V gene data show CDR1 as MNHEY and CDR2 as SVGAGI. CDR3 bases: TGTGCCAGCAGTTGGGGGTCGCCAACGGGCTCACCCCTCCACTTT. Protein product: CASSWGSPTGSPLHF.

The chain is built from TRBV5-1 and TRBJ1-4; D may be TRBD1 (5 bases). Looked up from germline, CDR1 is SGHRS and CDR2 is YFSETQ. This CDR3 comprises 13 residues. Trimming stripped 0 bases from V and 8 bases from J, with 8 bases between. CDR3 in DNA: TGCGCCAGCAGCTTGGGAAGGGGAGAAAAACTGTTTTTT. Translated: CASSLGRGEKLFF. Full variable domain (remainder filled in from reference TRBV5-1 and TRBJ1-4): KAGVTQTPRYLIKTRGQQVTLSCSPISGHRSVSWYQQTPGQGLQFLFEYFSETQRNKGNFPGRFSGRQFSNSRSEMNVSTLELGDSALYLCASSLGRGEKLFFGSGTQLSVL.

The J gene is TRBJ2-1, the V gene TRBV12-3 or TRBV12-4; D possibly uses TRBD1 or TRBD2 (5 bases each). The CDR3 is 15 residues long. Trimming took 6 bases from V and 6 from J, leaving 18 bases between them. The CDR3 nucleotides read TGTGCCAGCAGCCGCTCCGGGACCTGGGGCAATGAGCAGTTCTTC. Translated, it gives CASSRSGTWGNEQFF.

This clonotype showed up many times. This sequence joins TRBV10-3 and TRBJ2-5, with 8 bases matching TRBD1. Germline CDR1 ENHRY, CDR2 SYGVKD. V was pared by 10 bases and J by 5 bases, with 15 bases of the junction left unmatched. This CDR3 spans 15 amino acids. The DNA of the CDR3 is TGTGCCAGCAGCGTACTCTCAGGGGGCGGGGAGACCCAGTACTTC. Amino acid sequence: CASSVLSGGGETQYF.